Detailed here is one TCR beta chain. Its antigen is still unknown. Use of 60 Vbeta and 13 Jbeta primers characterized the PCR. The table came from immunoSEQ multiplex PCR; TCRdb's copy has only in-frame clones and leaves some out. The data contain about 130,000 clones, around three quarters of them singletons. There are 14 residues in the CDR3. Trimming removed 4 bases from V and 5 bases from J; junction bases left unmatched: 2. In germline, CDR1 is SGHRS, CDR2 YFSETQ. This entry comes from a study of cytomegalovirus exposure and HLA in healthy donors. General study points: On later analysis, the bulk of CMV-associated TCR beta chains appeared to be HLA-restricted. Several top significant clusters appeared, in a later analysis, to be linked to common viral pathogens. Cytomegalovirus-associated TCR beta chains were listed, numbering 150 to 200.

The origin of this receptor is a male donor in good health and CMV-seropositive. J is TRBJ2-5 and V is TRBV5-1, with 13 bases fitting TRBD2. What was sequenced was PBMCs. CDR3 residues: CASSKLAGGETQYF. The CDR3 DNA sequence: TGCGCCAGCAGCAAACTAGCGGGGGGGGAGACCCAGTACTTC.